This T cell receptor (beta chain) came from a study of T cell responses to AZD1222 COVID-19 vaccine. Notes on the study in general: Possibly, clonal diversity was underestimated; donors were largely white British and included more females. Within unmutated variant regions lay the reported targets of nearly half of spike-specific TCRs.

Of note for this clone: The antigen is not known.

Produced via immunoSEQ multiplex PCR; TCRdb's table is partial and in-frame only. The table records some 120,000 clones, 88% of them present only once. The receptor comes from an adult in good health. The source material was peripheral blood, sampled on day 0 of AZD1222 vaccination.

The CDR3 DNA reads as TGCAGTGCTAGTGGACAGGGCGGTGAAAAACTGTTTTTT. Translated, it gives CSASGQGGEKLFF. This chain connects TRBV20-1 to TRBJ1-4, with 8 nucleotides matching TRBD1. CDR1 is DFQATT and CDR2 is SNEGSKA in the germline V gene (reference sequence). V shed 3 bases and J 7 bases; nucleotides not matched to a gene: 4. The CDR3 runs to 13 residues.